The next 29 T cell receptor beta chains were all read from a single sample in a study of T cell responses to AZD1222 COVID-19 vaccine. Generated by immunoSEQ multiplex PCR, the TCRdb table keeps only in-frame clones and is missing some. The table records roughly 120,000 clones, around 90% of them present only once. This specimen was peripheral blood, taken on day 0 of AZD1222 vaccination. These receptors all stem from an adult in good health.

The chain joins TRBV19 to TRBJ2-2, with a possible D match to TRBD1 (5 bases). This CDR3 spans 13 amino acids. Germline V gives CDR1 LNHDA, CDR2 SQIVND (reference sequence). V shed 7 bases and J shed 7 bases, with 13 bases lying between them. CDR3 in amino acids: CASTGLAIGELFF. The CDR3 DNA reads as TGTGCCAGTACAGGGTTGGCGATCGGGGAGCTGTTTTTT.

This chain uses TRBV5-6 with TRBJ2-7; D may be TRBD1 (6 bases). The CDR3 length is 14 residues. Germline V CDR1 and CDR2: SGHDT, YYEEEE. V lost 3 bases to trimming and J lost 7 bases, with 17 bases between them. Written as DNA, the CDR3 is TGTGCCAGCAGCTCCAACCTGGGGGCCCAGGAGCAGTACTTC. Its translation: CASSSNLGAQEQYF.

The CDR3 spells CASRVDGQETQYF. The CDR3 coding sequence is TGTGCCAGCAGGGTAGACGGGCAAGAGACCCAGTACTTC. The rearrangement joins TRBV25-1 to TRBJ2-5; D unclear. The CDR3 covers 13 residues. V shed 6 bases and J shed 2 bases, with 10 bases lying between them. CDR1 MGHDK and CDR2 SYGVNS come from the germline V gene.

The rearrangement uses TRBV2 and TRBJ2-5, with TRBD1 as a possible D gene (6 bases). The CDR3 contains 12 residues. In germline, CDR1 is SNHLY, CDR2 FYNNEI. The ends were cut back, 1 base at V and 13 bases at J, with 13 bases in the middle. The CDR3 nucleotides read TGTGCCAGCAGTGAAGGACCGGGACACTCGTACTTC. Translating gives CASSEGPGHSYF.

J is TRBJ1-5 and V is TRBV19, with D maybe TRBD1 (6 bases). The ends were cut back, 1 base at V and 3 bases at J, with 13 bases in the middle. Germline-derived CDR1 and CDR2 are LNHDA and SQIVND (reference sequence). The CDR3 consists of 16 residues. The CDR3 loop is CASSIASGADNQPQHF. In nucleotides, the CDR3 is TGTGCCAGTAGTATAGCATCGGGGGCGGACAATCAGCCCCAGCATTTT.

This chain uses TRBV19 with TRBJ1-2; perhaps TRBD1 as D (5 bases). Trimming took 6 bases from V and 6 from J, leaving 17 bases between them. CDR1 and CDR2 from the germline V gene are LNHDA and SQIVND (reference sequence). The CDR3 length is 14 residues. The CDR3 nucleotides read TGTGCCAGTAGGAACAAGGGACCCGGGCATGGCTACACCTTC. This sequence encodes CASRNKGPGHGYTF. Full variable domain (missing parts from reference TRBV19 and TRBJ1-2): DGGITQSPKYLFRKEGQNVTLSCEQNLNHDAMYWYRQDPGQGLRLIYYSQIVNDFQKGDIAEGYSVSREKKESFPLTVTSAQKNPTAFYLCASRNKGPGHGYTFGSGTRLTVV.

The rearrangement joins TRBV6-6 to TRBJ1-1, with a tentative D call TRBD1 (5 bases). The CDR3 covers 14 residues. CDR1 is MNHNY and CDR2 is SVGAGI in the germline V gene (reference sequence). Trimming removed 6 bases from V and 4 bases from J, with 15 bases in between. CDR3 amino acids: CASSPPGGVTEAFF. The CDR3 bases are TGTGCCAGCAGCCCTCCGGGAGGGGTCACTGAAGCTTTCTTT.

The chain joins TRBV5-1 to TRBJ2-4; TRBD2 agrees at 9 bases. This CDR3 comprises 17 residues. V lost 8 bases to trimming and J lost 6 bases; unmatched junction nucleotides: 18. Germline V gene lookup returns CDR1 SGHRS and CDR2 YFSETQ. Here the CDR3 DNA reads TGCGCCAGTACCCCCGGGTTAGCGGGGGTCCTAAGAAACATTCAGTACTTC. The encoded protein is CASTPGLAGVLRNIQYF.

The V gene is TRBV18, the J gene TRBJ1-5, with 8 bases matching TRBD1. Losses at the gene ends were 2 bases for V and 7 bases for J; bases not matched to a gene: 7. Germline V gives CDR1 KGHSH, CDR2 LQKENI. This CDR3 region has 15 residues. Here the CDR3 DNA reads TGTGCCAGCTCACCAGGGCAGGGGGCGAGGCAGCCCCAGCATTTT. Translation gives CASSPGQGARQPQHF.

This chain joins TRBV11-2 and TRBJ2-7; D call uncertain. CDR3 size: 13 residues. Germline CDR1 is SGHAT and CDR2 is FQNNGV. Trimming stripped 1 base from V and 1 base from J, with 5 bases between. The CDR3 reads CASSLGFSYEQYF. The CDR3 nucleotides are TGTGCCAGCAGCTTAGGCTTTTCCTACGAGCAGTACTTC. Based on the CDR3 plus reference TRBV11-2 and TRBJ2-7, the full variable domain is EAGVAQSPRYKIIEKRQSVAFWCNPISGHATLYWYQQILGQGPKLLIQFQNNGVVDDSQLPKDRFSAERLKGVDSTLKIQPAKLEDSAVYLCASSLGFSYEQYFGPGTRLTVT.

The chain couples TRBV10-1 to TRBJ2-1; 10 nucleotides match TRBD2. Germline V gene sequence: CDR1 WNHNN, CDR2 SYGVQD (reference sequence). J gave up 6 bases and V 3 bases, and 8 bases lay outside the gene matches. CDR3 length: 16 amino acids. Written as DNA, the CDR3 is TGCGCCAGCAGTGATGTGAGCGGGGGGGCGTTCAATGAGCAGTTCTTC. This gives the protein CASSDVSGGAFNEQFF.

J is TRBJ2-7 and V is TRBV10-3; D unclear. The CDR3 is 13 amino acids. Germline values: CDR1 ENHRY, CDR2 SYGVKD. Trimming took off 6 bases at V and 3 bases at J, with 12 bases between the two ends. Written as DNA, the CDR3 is TGTGCCATCAGGAGTTCCCTTTACTACGAGCAGTACTTC. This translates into CAIRSSLYYEQYF.

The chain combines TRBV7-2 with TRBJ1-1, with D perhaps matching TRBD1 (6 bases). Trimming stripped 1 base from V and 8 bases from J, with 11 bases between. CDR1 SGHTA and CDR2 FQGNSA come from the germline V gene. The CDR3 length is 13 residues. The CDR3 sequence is CASSLEGGLEAFF. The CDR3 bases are TGTGCCAGCAGCTTAGAAGGGGGGCTGGAAGCTTTCTTT.

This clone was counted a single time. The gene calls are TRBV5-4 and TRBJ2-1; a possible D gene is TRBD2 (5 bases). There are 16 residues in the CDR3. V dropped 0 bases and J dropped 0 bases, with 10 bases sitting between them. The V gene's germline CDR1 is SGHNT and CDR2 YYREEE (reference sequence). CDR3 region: CASSLAWRSSYNEQFF. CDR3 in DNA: TGTGCCAGCAGCTTGGCCTGGAGGAGCTCCTACAATGAGCAGTTCTTC.

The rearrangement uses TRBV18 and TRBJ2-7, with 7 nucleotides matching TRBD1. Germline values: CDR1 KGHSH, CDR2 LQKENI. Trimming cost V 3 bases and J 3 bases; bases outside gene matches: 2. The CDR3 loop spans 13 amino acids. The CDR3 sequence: CASSPGQNYEQYF. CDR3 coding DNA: TGTGCCAGCTCACCGGGACAGAACTACGAGCAGTACTTC.

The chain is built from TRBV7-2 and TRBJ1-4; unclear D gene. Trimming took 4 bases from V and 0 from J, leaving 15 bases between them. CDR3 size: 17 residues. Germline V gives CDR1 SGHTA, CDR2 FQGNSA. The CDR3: CASSSSLSYATNEKLFF. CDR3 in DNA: TGTGCCAGCAGCTCCTCCCTTAGTTATGCAACTAATGAAAAACTGTTTTTT.

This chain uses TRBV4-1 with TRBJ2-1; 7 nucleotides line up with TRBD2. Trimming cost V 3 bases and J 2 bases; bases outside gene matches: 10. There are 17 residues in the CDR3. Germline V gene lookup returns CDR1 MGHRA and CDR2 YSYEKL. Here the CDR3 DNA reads TGCGCCAGCAGCCAGGGAAATGGGGGGGACGCCTACAATGAGCAGTTCTTC. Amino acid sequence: CASSQGNGGDAYNEQFF.

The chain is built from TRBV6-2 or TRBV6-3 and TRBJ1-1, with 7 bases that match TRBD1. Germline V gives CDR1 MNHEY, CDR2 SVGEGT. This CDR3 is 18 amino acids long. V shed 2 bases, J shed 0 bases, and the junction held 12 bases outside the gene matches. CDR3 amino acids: CASSYRRTGRTLNTEAFF. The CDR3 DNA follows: TGTGCCAGCAGTTACAGGCGGACAGGCCGAACTCTGAACACTGAAGCTTTCTTT.

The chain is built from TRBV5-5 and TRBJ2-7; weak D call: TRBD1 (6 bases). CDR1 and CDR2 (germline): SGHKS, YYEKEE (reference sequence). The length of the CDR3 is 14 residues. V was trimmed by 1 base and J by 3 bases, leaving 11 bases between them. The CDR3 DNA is TGTGCCAGCAGCTTGCAACAGGGTTTCTACGAGCAGTACTTC. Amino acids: CASSLQQGFYEQYF. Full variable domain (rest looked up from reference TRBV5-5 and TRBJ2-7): DAGVTQSPTHLIKTRGQQVTLRCSPISGHKSVSWYQQVLGQGPQFIFQYYEKEERGRGNFPDRFSARQFPNYSSELNVNALLLGDSALYLCASSLQQGFYEQYFGPGTRLTVT.

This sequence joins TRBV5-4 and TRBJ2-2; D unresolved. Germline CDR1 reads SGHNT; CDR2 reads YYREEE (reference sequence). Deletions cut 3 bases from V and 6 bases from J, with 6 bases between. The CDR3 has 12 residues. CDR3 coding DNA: TGTGCCAGCAGCTACGAACCCGGGGAGCTGTTTTTT. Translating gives CASSYEPGELFF.

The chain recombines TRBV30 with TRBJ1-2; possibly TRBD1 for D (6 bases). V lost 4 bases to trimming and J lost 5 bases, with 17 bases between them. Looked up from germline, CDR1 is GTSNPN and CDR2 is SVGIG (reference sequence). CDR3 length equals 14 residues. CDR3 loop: CAWMPEAGVYGYTF. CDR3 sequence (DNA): TGTGCCTGGATGCCCGAAGCAGGGGTTTATGGCTACACCTTC.

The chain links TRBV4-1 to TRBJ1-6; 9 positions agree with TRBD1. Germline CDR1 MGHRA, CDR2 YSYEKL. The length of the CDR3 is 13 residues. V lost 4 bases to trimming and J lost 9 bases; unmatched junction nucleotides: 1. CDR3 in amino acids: CASSPDRGSPLHF. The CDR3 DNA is TGCGCCAGCAGCCCGGACAGGGGTTCACCCCTCCACTTT.

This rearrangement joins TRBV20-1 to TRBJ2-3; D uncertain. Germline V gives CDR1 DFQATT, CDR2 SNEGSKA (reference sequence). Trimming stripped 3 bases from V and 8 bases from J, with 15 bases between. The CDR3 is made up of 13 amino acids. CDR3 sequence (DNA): TGCAGTGCTAGTGGGTCACAGATACGTACGCAGTATTTT. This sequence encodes CSASGSQIRTQYF.

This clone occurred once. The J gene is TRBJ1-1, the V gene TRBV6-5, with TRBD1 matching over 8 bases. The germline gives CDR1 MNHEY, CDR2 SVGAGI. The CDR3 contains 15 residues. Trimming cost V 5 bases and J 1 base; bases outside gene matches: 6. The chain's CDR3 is CASSQLRGRNTEAFF. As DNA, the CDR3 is TGTGCCAGCAGTCAACTCAGGGGGCGGAACACTGAAGCTTTCTTT.

As DNA, the CDR3 is TGTGCCAGCAGCCCCCGGGGGGGCGGGGCCTACGAGCAGTACTTC. It yields the protein CASSPRGGGAYEQYF. This chain joins TRBV9 and TRBJ2-7, with 8 bases that match TRBD2. The germline V gene encodes CDR1 SGDLS and CDR2 YYNGEE. This CDR3 has 15 residues. V was pared by 4 bases and J by 2 bases, with 8 bases of the junction left unmatched.

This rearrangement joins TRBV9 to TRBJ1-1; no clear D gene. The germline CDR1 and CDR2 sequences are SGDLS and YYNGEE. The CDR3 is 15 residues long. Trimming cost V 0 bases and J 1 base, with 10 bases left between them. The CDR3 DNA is TGTGCCAGCAGCGTAGGTCGGACTTCGAACACTGAAGCTTTCTTT. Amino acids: CASSVGRTSNTEAFF.

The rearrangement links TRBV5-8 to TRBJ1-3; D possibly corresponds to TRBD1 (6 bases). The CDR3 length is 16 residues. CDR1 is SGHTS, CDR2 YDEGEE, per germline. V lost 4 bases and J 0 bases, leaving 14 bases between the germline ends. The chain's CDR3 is CASSTGQRISGNTIYF. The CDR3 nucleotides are TGTGCCAGCAGCACCGGACAGAGAATCTCTGGAAACACCATATATTTT.

The CDR3 DNA reads TGTGCCAGCAGCAGGACCCAGGGGCCGGAGACCCAGTACTTC. Amino acid sequence: CASSRTQGPETQYF. The rearrangement joins TRBV5-5 to TRBJ2-5, with a possible D match to TRBD1 (6 bases). The CDR3 totals 14 residues. Germline loops: CDR1 SGHKS, CDR2 YYEKEE (reference sequence). V gave up 4 bases and J gave up 5 bases, with 15 bases separating them.

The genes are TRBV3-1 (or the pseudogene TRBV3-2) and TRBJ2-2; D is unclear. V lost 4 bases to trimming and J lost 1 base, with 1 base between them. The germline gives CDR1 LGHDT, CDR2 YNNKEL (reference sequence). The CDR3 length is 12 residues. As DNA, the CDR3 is TGTGCCAGCAGCCGGAACACCGGGGAGCTGTTTTTT. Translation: CASSRNTGELFF.